This T cell receptor (beta chain) was sequenced for a study of T cell responses to AZD1222 COVID-19 vaccine. The study, taken as a whole, reports: The sample set comprised mostly white British donors with more females, and clonal diversity was possibly underestimated.

About this clone itself: Antigen unknown.

Profiling relied on immunoSEQ multiplex PCR, and the TCRdb table lists in-frame clones only, not all of them. Of around 130,000 clones in the sample, roughly nine tenths were seen once. This sequence was found in an adult in good health. This specimen was peripheral blood, taken on day 0 of AZD1222 vaccination.

In DNA, the CDR3 is TGTGCCAGCAGTACCGGGAGCTCCGCAACTAATGAAAAACTGTTTTTT. Its protein product is CASSTGSSATNEKLFF. The rearrangement joins TRBV6-2 or TRBV6-3 to TRBJ1-4; D is undetermined. V was cut by 5 bases and J by 0 bases, with 13 bases left in between. This CDR3 is 16 amino acids long. Germline values: CDR1 MNHEY, CDR2 SVGEGT.